The rows below give T cell receptor beta chains drawn from one sample of a study of regulatory T cells in long-lasting Graves disease. TCRdb re-analysed the multiplex PCR reads in MiXCR, keeping a single row per CDR3 protein. Of around 460,000 distinct CDR3 sequences in the sample, 20% to 25% are singletons; the top ten hold about an eighth. Sequences were derived from peripheral blood mononuclear cells (PBMCs), sampled when the disease was refractory, from a patient treated with antithyroid drugs. These TCRs come from a female donor with Graves disease. CDR3s include the opening cysteine and the closing phenylalanine or tryptophan. A D gene is named only where the DNA matches it firmly. Clone size is stated in some rows and not others, as once, few, many or a class when expanded.

V,size,D,J,DNA,CDR3
TRBV28,many,-,TRBJ2-4,TGTGCCAGCAGTTTACAGCCAGAAGGCCGTTGGTACTTC,CASSLQPEGRWYF
TRBV3-1,-,-,TRBJ1-1,TGTGCCAGCAGCCCGAATACAGAGTACACTGAAGCTTTCTTT,CASSPNTEYTEAFF
TRBV19,-,-,TRBJ1-5,TGTGCCAGTACCACAGTAATCAATAGCAATCAGCCCCAGCATTTT,CASTTVINSNQPQHF
TRBV5-4,few,-,TRBJ2-6,TGTGCCAGCGGACTCGGGGCCAACGTCCTGACTTTC,CASGLGANVLTF
TRBV7-2,few,TRBD1,TRBJ2-7,TGTGCCAGCAGCCCCTTTACAGGGGAAGACGAGCAGTACTTC,CASSPFTGEDEQYF
TRBV2,-,TRBD2,TRBJ2-3,TGTGCCAGCAGCGTAGGCGCGGCGGGAGGCTCAGATACGCAGTATTTT,CASSVGAAGGSDTQYF
TRBV3-1,-,-,TRBJ1-1,TGTGCCAGCAGCCCCCTTCCGAACACTGAAGCTTTCTTT,CASSPLPNTEAFF
TRBV6-1,many,-,TRBJ2-5,TGTGCCAGCAGGGGGGAAGGTACCGAGACCCAGTACTTC,CASRGEGTETQYF
TRBV12-3/TRBV12-4,-,TRBD1,TRBJ2-3,TGTGCCAGCAGTCCACAGGACAGGGACACAGATACGCAGTATTTT,CASSPQDRDTDTQYF
TRBV29-1,many,-,TRBJ1-2,TGCAGCGTTGAGGGTGACAGCCTAATCTCTAACTATGGCTACACCTTC,CSVEGDSLISNYGYTF
TRBV5-1,-,-,TRBJ2-2,TGCGCCAGCAGCCGAAAAATTGACAGATACACCGGGGAGCTGTTTTTT,CASSRKIDRYTGELFF
TRBV14,few,-,TRBJ1-1,TGTGCCAGCAGCCTAGACACGCTGGGGGGGACTGAAGCTTTCTTT,CASSLDTLGGTEAFF
TRBV19,-,-,TRBJ1-1,TGTGCCAGTAGTATGCGGTCAGGGGACACTGAAGCTTTCTTT,CASSMRSGDTEAFF
TRBV6-4,-,-,TRBJ2-5,TGTGCCAGCAGTGTCGGAGGGGCCCAAGAGACCCAGTACTTC,CASSVGGAQETQYF
TRBV12-3/TRBV12-4,many,-,TRBJ1-1,TGTGCCAGCAGCATACAGGGCTTCGGGAACACTGAAGCTTTCTTT,CASSIQGFGNTEAFF
TRBV18,-,TRBD1,TRBJ1-3,TGTGCCAGCTCACCTTCCGGGACAGCTCGAAACACCATATATTTT,CASSPSGTARNTIYF
TRBV5-1,-,TRBD1,TRBJ1-4,TGCGCCAGCGGCTTGGGACAGGGGAATGAAAAACTGTTTTTT,CASGLGQGNEKLFF
TRBV7-2,few,-,TRBJ1-4,TGTGCCAGCAGCTCCTCGACAGGAACTAATGAAAAACTGTTTTTT,CASSSSTGTNEKLFF
TRBV7-2,many,TRBD2,TRBJ2-7,TGTGCCAGCAGCTTAGACAAGCTAGCGGGAGCTCTGGAGCAGTACTTC,CASSLDKLAGALEQYF
TRBV7-2,-,TRBD2,TRBJ2-7,TGTGCCAGCAGCACCTCTAGCGGAAGCTCCTACGAGCAGTACTTC,CASSTSSGSSYEQYF
TRBV29-1,many,TRBD1,TRBJ1-1,TGCAGCGTTCGACAGGGTAGCACTGAAGCTTTCTTT,CSVRQGSTEAFF
TRBV7-2,-,-,TRBJ2-7,TGTGCCAACAGCTTAGGGCCCCGCTACGAGCAGTACTTC,CANSLGPRYEQYF
TRBV5-1,-,-,TRBJ2-7,TGCGCCAGCAGCTTGGAACTGGATCCCTACGAGCAGTACTTC,CASSLELDPYEQYF
TRBV30,few,-,TRBJ2-7,TGTGCCTGGAGTCACGGGGCCGGTTCCTACGAGCAGTACTTC,CAWSHGAGSYEQYF
TRBV25-1,-,TRBD1,TRBJ1-3,TGTGCCAGCAGTGAGCTACAGGGGGCGTGGGGAAACACCATATATTTT,CASSELQGAWGNTIYF
TRBV2,few,-,TRBJ2-5,TGTGCCAGCAGTGATGGGGCGCTAGAGACCCAGTACTTC,CASSDGALETQYF
TRBV28,few,TRBD1,TRBJ2-3,TGTGCCAGCAGCCCGACAGGGGCCACAGATACGCAGTATTTT,CASSPTGATDTQYF
TRBV28,many,-,TRBJ2-4,TGTGCCAGCACCATACAGGGTCCAGGGATCGAAAACATTCAGTACTTC,CASTIQGPGIENIQYF
TRBV12-3/TRBV12-4,-,-,TRBJ2-7,TGTGCCAGCAGTCGACAGGATCCCTCCTACGAGCAGTACTTC,CASSRQDPSYEQYF
TRBV2,few,TRBD2,TRBJ2-1,TGTGCCAGCATCTGGACTAGCGTCACCTACAATGAGCAGTTCTTC,CASIWTSVTYNEQFF
TRBV27,many,-,TRBJ2-5,TGTGCCAGCAGCTCCTTAGACAGCCAAGAGACCCAGTACTTC,CASSSLDSQETQYF
TRBV28,few,-,TRBJ2-3,TGTGCCAGCAGGTATGGCGGAGCTAGCACAGATACGCAGTATTTT,CASRYGGASTDTQYF
TRBV9,-,TRBD1,TRBJ1-6,TGTGCCAGTGGACGACAGGGGGCGAATTCACCCCTCCACTTT,CASGRQGANSPLHF
TRBV4-3,-,-,TRBJ2-3,TGCGCCAGCAGCCAAGGGGCTAGTAAGTCAGATACGCAGTATTTT,CASSQGASKSDTQYF
TRBV30,few,-,TRBJ1-1,TGTGCCTGGAGGGGAAAAGGTGAAGCTTTCTTT,CAWRGKGEAFF
TRBV7-2,few,-,TRBJ1-5,TGTGCCAGCAGCTTAGCCCCCCTTAATCAGCCCCAGCATTTT,CASSLAPLNQPQHF
TRBV24-1,-,TRBD1,TRBJ2-2,TGTGCCACCAGGGAGACAGGGGCGGTCGGGGAGCTGTTTTTT,CATRETGAVGELFF